The 6 T cell receptor beta chains in this list originate from one sample, sequenced in a study of blood T cell repertoires in COVID-19. The method was immunoSEQ multiplex PCR; TCRdb's version includes in-frame clones alone and lacks a portion of them. The sample consists of around 300,000 clones, about 85% of them appearing once. Sequenced material: peripheral blood. The receptors stem from a woman in her forties or fifties with active or convalescent COVID-19.

V is TRBV19 and J is TRBJ1-1; unclear D gene. Per the germline V gene, CDR1 is LNHDA and CDR2 is SQIVND (reference sequence). Trimming took off 7 bases at V and 11 bases at J, with 20 bases between the two ends. This CDR3 comprises 13 residues. Here the CDR3 DNA reads TGTGCCAGTACTGCATTAGGAGGCTCCGTCGCTTTCTTT. Amino acid sequence: CASTALGGSVAFF.

This sequence joins TRBV12-3 or TRBV12-4 and TRBJ1-2; the D is unclear. CDR3 length equals 12 residues. V lost 3 bases, J lost 3 bases, and 5 bases lay in between. CDR3 sequence reads: CASSFGDYGYTF. The CDR3 region has the DNA TGTGCCAGCAGTTTTGGAGACTATGGCTACACCTTC.

The chain combines TRBV21-1 with TRBJ2-1; the table's D call TRBD1 went unverified against the DNA. TRBV21-1 is described as a pseudogene. The CDR3 runs 18 residues. CDR3 sequence: CASSKTRGWALTHNEQFF. The CDR3 coding sequence is TGTGCCAGCAGCAAAACAAGGGGCTGGGCCTTGACCCACAATGAGCAGTTCTTC.

The CDR3 region has the DNA TGTGCCAGCTCACCAGTTGGACTAGCGGGAGGCCACGAGCAGTACTTC. This encodes CASSPVGLAGGHEQYF. The chain has TRBV18 and TRBJ2-7; 14 bases agree with TRBD2. The V segment lost 2 bases and the J segment 5 bases; nucleotides outside the gene matches: 5. The CDR3 contains 16 residues. Germline V CDR1 and CDR2: KGHSH, LQKENI.

The chain recombines TRBV5-6 with TRBJ1-1, with TRBD1 as a possible D gene (6 bases). Trimming stripped 0 bases from V and 3 bases from J, with 12 bases between. Germline V gene sequence: CDR1 SGHDT, CDR2 YYEEEE. This CDR3 is built from 15 residues. CDR3 sequence: CASSLEHRVDTEAFF. The DNA of the CDR3 is TGTGCCAGCAGCTTGGAGCACAGGGTCGACACTGAAGCTTTCTTT.

V and J are TRBV5-1 and TRBJ2-5, with TRBD2 matching over 15 bases. This CDR3 spans 21 amino acids. The ends lost 0 bases at V and 5 bases at J; junction bases unmatched: 17. Germline CDR1 SGHRS, CDR2 YFSETQ. The CDR3 spells CASSLAPGLAGGPGFQETQYF. CDR3 nucleotide sequence: TGCGCCAGCAGCTTGGCCCCAGGACTAGCGGGAGGGCCGGGGTTCCAGGAGACCCAGTACTTC.